The T cell receptor (beta chain) under discussion was sequenced for a study of T cell repertoires in cytomegalovirus infection (dated by TCRdb to the late 2010s). With respect to the entire study: Recently identified HLA-C-restricted CMV epitopes, whose presentation resists viral immunomodulation, were targeted by peptide stimulations together with well-studied HLA-B-restricted epitopes. The HLA type of each donor mattered for the analysis, because public TCR beta signatures pointed to carriage of CMV infection along with the matching HLA type. What the study reported, not specific to this receptor: The ex vivo response was dominated by HLA-C-restricted CMV-specific TCR beta clonotypes, which also provided the single most frequent clonotype in two of eight donors. Carriers of CMV infection plus the relevant HLA type were discriminated by the cumulative frequency of public TCR beta family members in the study cohort and in an independent approximately 400-donor cohort.

Reading the label with the study, this specimen's treatment or condition is: in vitro stimulation with specific CMV peptide epitopes to enrich CMV-specific T cells. The sample was run on an Illumina HiSeq 1500. The public sequencing data were trimmed at Q25 with fastp and processed into clonotypes with MiXCR by TCRdb, which kept only in-frame beta chains. Identical CDR3 protein sequences are pooled into one entry, listed with their most common genes and DNA. The sample table holds hundreds of thousands of distinct CDR3 sequences, of which roughly 33% were seen once. About 20% of the sample is held by the ten biggest clonotypes. This clonotype was observed a few times. The target of this receptor is not known. One base away there is no much larger clone; base qualities are not given. The origin of this receptor is a human donor in good health (CMV status not recorded). Some clones in this sample may be carry-over from other donors' samples. Sequenced material: cultured PBMCs, taken from culture after CMV antigen stimulation.

CDR3 reads: CASSLAVGGNSPLHF. The DNA sequence reads TGTGCCAGCAGCTTAGCAGTCGGCGGTAATTCACCCCTCCACTTT. The chain is encoded by TRBV7-2 joined to TRBJ1-6, with the D gene not clear enough to name. The CDR3 sequence holds 15 residues, the cysteine and phenylalanine included. Only CDR3 DNA is held: 45 bases, read in frame from base 1. V was cut back by 0 bases and J by 6 bases, leaving a gap of 9 bases between them. Reading the germline V gene gives CDR1 SGHTA and CDR2 FQGNSA.